Sequencing of this T cell receptor (beta chain) was carried out in a study of Tregs in tolerant kidney transplant recipients. Notes on the study in general: Biological reproducibility was not directly addressed, but technical replication error appeared minimal. Validation in larger populations is needed because few patients were studied.

J gave up 0 bases and V 6 bases, and 7 bases lay outside the gene matches. From germline, CDR1 is SGHRS and CDR2 YFSETQ. The CDR3 runs to 16 residues. Measured with immunoSEQ multiplex PCR; TCRdb has only the in-frame clones, and not every one. With around 33,000 clones in the sample, the ten largest clones hold under 2%. Concerning this clone: The antigen remains undetermined. The DNA ends 3 residues before the CDR3 does, and the rest of the CDR3 is filled in from the germline J gene.

Recipients received nonmyeloablative bone marrow transplants from related graft donors, with transient mixed chimerism. The material sequenced was CD4+ T cells from blood (PBMCs), taken 24 months after the transplant. This clonotype originated in a human patient who received a combined kidney and bone marrow transplant. Some T cells may be supplied by the graft donor. The V and J genes are TRBV5-1 and TRBJ1-4, with 8 bases aligning to TRBD1. The CDR3: CASNLRGPATNEKLFF. The sequenced part of the CDR3 DNA is TGCGCCAGCAACCTCAGGGGGCCGGCAACTAATGAAAAA.